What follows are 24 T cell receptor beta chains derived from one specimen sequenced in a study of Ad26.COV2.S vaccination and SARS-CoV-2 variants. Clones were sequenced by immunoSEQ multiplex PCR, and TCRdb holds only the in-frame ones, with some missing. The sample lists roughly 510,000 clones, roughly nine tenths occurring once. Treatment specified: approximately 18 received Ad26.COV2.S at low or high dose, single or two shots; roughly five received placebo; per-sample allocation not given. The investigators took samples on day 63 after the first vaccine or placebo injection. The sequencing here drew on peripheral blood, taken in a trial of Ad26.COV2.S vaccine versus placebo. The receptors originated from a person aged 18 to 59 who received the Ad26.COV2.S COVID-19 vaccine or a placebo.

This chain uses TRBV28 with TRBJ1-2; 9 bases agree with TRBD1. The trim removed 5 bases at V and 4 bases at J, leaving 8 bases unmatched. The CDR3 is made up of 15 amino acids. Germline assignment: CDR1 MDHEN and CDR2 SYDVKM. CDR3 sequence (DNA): TGTGCCAGCAGTCTAACCGGGACAGGGCTCTATGGCTACACCTTC. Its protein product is CASSLTGTGLYGYTF.

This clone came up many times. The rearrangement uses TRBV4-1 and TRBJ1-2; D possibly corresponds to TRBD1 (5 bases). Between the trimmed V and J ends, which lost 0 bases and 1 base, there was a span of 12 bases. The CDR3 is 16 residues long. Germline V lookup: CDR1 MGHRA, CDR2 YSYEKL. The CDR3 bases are TGCGCCAGCAGCCAAGATCTTTGGGGGAATAACTATGGCTACACCTTC. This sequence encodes CASSQDLWGNNYGYTF.

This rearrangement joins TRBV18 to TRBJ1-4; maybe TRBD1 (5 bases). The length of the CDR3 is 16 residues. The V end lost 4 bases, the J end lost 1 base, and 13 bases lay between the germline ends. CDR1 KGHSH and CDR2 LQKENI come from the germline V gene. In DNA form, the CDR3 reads TGTGCCAGCTCACGGAACCAGGGAATAACTAATGAAAAACTGTTTTTT. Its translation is CASSRNQGITNEKLFF.

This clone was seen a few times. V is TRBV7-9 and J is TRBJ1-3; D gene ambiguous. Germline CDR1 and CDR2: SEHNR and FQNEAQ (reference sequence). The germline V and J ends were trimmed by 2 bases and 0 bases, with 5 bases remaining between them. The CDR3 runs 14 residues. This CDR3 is CASSLLFSGNTIYF. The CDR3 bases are TGTGCCAGCAGCTTATTGTTCTCTGGAAACACCATATATTTT.

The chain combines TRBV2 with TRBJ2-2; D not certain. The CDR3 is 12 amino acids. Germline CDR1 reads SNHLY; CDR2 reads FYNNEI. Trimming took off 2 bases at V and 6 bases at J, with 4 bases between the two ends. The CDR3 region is CASSEFPGELFF. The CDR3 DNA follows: TGTGCCAGCAGTGAATTCCCCGGGGAGCTGTTTTTT. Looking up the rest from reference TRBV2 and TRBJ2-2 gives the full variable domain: EPEVTQTPSHQVTQMGQEVILRCVPISNHLYFYWYRQILGQKVEFLVSFYNNEISEKSEIFDDQFSVERPDGSNFTLKIRSTKLEDSAMYFCASSEFPGELFFGEGSRLTVL.

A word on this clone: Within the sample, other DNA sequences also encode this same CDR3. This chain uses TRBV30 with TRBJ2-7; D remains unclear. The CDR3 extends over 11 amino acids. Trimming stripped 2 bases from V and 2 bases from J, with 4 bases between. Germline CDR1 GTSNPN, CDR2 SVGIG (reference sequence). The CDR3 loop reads CAWSRAYEQYF. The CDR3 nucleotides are TGTGCCTGGAGTCGCGCCTACGAGCAGTACTTC.

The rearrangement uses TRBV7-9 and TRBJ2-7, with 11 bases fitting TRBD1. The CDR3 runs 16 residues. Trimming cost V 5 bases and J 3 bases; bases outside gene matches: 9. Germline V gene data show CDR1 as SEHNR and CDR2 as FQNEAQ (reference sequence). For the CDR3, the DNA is TGTGCCAGCAGCATAGGACAGGGGGCGGGATACTACGAGCAGTACTTC. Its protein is CASSIGQGAGYYEQYF. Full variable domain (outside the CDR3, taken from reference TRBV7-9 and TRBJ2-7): DTGVSQNPRHKITKRGQNVTFRCDPISEHNRLYWYRQTLGQGPEFLTYFQNEAQLEKSRLLSDRFSAERPKGSFSTLEIQRTEQGDSAMYLCASSIGQGAGYYEQYFGPGTRLTVT.

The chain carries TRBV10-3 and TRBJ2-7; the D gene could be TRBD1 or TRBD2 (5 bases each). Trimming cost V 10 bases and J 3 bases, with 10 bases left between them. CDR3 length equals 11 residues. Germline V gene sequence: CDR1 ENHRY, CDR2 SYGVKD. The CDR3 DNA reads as TGTGCCACCCAGGGAGACTACGAGCAGTACTTC. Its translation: CATQGDYEQYF.

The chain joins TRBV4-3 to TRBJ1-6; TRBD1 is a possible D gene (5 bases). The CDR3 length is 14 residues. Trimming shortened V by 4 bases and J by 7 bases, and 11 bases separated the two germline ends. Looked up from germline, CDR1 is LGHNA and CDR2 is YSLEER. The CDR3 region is CASSRHSGNSPLHF. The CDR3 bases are TGCGCCAGCAGCCGGCACTCAGGGAATTCACCCCTCCACTTT.

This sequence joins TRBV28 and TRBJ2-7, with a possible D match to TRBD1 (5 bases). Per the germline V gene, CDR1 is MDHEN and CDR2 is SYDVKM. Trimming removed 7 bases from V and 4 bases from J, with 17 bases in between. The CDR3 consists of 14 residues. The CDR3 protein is CASTIGAGWYEQYF. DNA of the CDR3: TGTGCCAGCACCATAGGGGCAGGGTGGTACGAGCAGTACTTC.

Here the CDR3 DNA reads TGTGCCAGCAGAGCAGCTACAGATACGCAGTATTTT. This gives the protein CASRAATDTQYF. The V call is TRBV6-5, the J call TRBJ2-3; D is uncertain. This CDR3 is built from 12 residues. V lost 6 bases, J lost 3 bases, and 7 bases lay in between. From germline, CDR1 is MNHEY and CDR2 SVGAGI.

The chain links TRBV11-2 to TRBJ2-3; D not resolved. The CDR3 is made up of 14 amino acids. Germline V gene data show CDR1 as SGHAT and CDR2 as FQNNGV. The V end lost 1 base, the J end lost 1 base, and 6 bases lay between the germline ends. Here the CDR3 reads CASSLGAGTDTQYF. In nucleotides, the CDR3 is TGTGCCAGCAGCTTAGGGGCGGGCACAGATACGCAGTATTTT.

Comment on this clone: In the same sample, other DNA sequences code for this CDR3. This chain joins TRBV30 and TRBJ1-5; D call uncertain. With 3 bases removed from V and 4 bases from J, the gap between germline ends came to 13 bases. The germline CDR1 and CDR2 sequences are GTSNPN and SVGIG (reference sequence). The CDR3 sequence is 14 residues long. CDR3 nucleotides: TGTGCCTGGAGCGTAGGGCGTGGAAATCAGCCCCAGCATTTT. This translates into CAWSVGRGNQPQHF.

The CDR3 is CASSLVQGGYGYTF. The CDR3 nucleotides read TGTGCCAGCAGCTTAGTGCAGGGAGGATATGGCTACACCTTC. The chain carries TRBV28 and TRBJ1-2, with D perhaps matching TRBD1 (5 bases). The CDR3 consists of 14 residues. The V end was cut by 6 bases, the J end by 5 bases, with 16 bases between. From germline, CDR1 is MDHEN and CDR2 SYDVKM.

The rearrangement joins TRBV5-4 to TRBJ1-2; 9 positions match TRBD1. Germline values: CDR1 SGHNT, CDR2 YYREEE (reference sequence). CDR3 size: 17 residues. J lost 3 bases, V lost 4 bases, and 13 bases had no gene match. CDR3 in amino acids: CASSPRLLTGGDYGYTF. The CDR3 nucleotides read TGTGCCAGCAGCCCCCGTTTGTTGACAGGGGGGGACTATGGCTACACCTTC.

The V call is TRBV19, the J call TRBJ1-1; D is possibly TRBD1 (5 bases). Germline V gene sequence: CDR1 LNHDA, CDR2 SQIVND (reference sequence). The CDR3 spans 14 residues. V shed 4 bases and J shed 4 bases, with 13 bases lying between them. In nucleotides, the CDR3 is TGTGCCAGTAGTAGAGTCCCTGGGGGCACTGAAGCTTTCTTT. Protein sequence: CASSRVPGGTEAFF.

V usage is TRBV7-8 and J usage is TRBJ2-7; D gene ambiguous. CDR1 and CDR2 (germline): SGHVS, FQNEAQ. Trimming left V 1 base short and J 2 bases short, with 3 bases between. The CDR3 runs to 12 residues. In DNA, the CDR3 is TGTGCCAGCAGCTTAGGGACCTACGAGCAGTACTTC. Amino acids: CASSLGTYEQYF.

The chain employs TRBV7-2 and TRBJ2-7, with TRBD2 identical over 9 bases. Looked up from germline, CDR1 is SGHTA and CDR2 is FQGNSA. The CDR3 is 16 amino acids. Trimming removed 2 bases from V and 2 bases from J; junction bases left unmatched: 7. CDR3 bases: TGTGCCAGCAGCTTATCCGGCGGGAGGGCCGCCTACGAGCAGTACTTC. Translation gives CASSLSGGRAAYEQYF.

CDR3 bases: TGTGCCAGCAGTGAATGGAGGGGCCATAATGAAAAACTGTTTTTT. This sequence encodes CASSEWRGHNEKLFF. J is TRBJ1-4 and V is TRBV2, with a tentative D call TRBD1 (5 bases). The CDR3 loop spans 15 amino acids. Trimming removed 2 bases from V and 4 bases from J, with 11 bases in between. Germline CDR1 is SNHLY and CDR2 is FYNNEI.

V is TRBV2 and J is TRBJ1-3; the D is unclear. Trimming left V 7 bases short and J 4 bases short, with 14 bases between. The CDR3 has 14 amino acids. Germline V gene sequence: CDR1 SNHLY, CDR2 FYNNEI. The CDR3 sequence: CASTNGPQGNTIYF. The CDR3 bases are TGTGCCAGCACCAACGGGCCCCAGGGAAACACCATATATTTT.

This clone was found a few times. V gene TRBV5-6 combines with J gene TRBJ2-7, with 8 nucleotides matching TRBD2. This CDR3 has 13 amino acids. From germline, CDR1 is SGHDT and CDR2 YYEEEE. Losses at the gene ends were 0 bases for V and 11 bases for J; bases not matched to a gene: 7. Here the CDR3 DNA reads TGTGCCAGCAGCTTGGGCTTGCCGGGAGGGGAGTACTTC. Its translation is CASSLGLPGGEYF.

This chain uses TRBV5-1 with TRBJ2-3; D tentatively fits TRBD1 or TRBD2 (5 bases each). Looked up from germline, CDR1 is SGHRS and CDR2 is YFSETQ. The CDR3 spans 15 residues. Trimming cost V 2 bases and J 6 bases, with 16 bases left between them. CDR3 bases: TGCGCCAGCAGCTTCGGGTCACTAGGGGCGGATACGCAGTATTTT. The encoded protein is CASSFGSLGADTQYF.

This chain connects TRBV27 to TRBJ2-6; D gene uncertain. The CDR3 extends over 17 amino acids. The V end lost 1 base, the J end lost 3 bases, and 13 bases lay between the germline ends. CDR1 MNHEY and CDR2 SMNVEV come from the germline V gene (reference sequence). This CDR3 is CASSLFLGSSGANVLTF. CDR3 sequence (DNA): TGTGCCAGCAGTTTATTTTTGGGGTCTAGTGGGGCCAACGTCCTGACTTTC.

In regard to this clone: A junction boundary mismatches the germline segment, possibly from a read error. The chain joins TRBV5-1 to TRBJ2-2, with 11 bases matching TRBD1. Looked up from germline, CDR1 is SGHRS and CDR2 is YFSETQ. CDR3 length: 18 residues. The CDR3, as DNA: TGCGCCAGCACCTTGAGGACAGGGGGCGCAAGGAGCACCGGGGAGCTGTTTTTT. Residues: CASTLRTGGARSTGELFF.